The sequence of this T cell receptor beta chain was determined in a study of cytomegalovirus exposure and HLA in healthy donors. Broader study findings: Looking again later, the authors saw that most CMV-associated TCR beta chains seemed HLA-restricted.

Note on this clone: Its antigen is not known.

Use of 60 Vbeta and 13 Jbeta primers characterized the PCR. This table comes from immunoSEQ multiplex PCR, and its TCRdb copy is limited to in-frame clones, with some not included. Of fewer than 200,000 clones in the sample, more than 80% were seen once. Germline CDR1 WSHSY, CDR2 SAAADI. Trimming took 3 bases from V and 6 from J, leaving 21 bases between them. The CDR3 is 16 residues long. This TCR derives from a woman under 30 in good health and CMV-seronegative. J is TRBJ2-7 and V is TRBV10-2; weak D call: TRBD2 (7 bases). Sequencing was carried out using PBMCs. The CDR3 nucleotides are TGCGCCAGCAGTGAAATATGGGGGGGCCGGATTGGCGAGCAGTACTTC. It is translated as CASSEIWGGRIGEQYF.